Following are 16 T cell receptor beta chains from one sample sequenced in a study of response to subunit inactivated influenza vaccine. TCRdb redid the calling of the RT-PCR reads with MiXCR, one entry per CDR3 protein. The sample shows roughly 700,000 distinct CDR3 sequences, about a sixth of them seen only once. The material was PBMCs from blood, obtained 11 to 12 days after vaccination. The receptor set was obtained from a man aged 45-65 years who received an inactivated influenza vaccine.

The chain has TRBV3-1 and TRBJ2-1; 8 bases align to TRBD2. The CDR3 spans 13 residues. V was clipped by 4 bases and J by 11 bases; unmatched bases: 7. CDR1 is LGHDT and CDR2 is YNNKEL in the germline V gene (reference sequence). For the CDR3, the DNA is TGTGCCAGCAGCCTGAAAGCGGGAGTAAAGCAGTTCTTC. Translating gives CASSLKAGVKQFF.

This clonotype has only a few counts. The chain recombines TRBV5-1 with TRBJ2-3, with 7 bases matching TRBD1. The CDR3 spans 15 residues. Unmatched junction bases numbered 6, after V lost 0 bases and J lost 5 bases. Germline V gives CDR1 SGHRS, CDR2 YFSETQ. CDR3 DNA: TGCGCCAGCAGCTTGGGACAGGGATTTCAAGATACGCAGTATTTT. Translating gives CASSLGQGFQDTQYF. The complete variable domain, with remaining parts taken from reference TRBV5-1 and TRBJ2-3, reads KAGVTQTPRYLIKTRGQQVTLSCSPISGHRSVSWYQQTPGQGLQFLFEYFSETQRNKGNFPGRFSGRQFSNSRSEMNVSTLELGDSALYLCASSLGQGFQDTQYFGPGTRLTVL.

In DNA form, the CDR3 reads TGTGCCAGCAGCTTCGGGGGTTCACCTAATGAAAAACTGTTTTTT. Its translation: CASSFGGSPNEKLFF. V is TRBV7-9 and J is TRBJ1-4; tentative D call: TRBD1 (5 bases). The CDR3 loop spans 15 amino acids. The germline V gene encodes CDR1 SEHNR and CDR2 FQNEAQ (reference sequence). Between the trimmed V and J ends, which lost 3 bases and 3 bases, there was a span of 11 bases.

In this sample, this clonotype turned up a few times. V usage is TRBV20-1 and J usage is TRBJ2-3; tentatively, D is TRBD2 (6 bases). The CDR3 spans 13 residues. Deletions cut 1 base from V and 9 bases from J, with 14 bases between. In germline, CDR1 is DFQATT, CDR2 SNEGSKA (reference sequence). The CDR3 sequence is CSARVGGEYTQYF. CDR3 coding DNA: TGCAGTGCTAGAGTCGGAGGGGAATACACGCAGTATTTT.

This clonotype was counted at least ten times. The rearrangement links TRBV28 to TRBJ1-1; D is perhaps TRBD1 (6 bases). This CDR3 is built from 13 residues. Germline assignment: CDR1 MDHEN and CDR2 SYDVKM. V was pared by 3 bases and J by 10 bases, with 15 bases between. The CDR3 DNA reads TGTGCCAGCAGTTTGGGGGGGGCAGCTTCAGCTTTCTTT. This sequence encodes CASSLGGAASAFF.

The table lists this clonotype with a few counts. The chain uses TRBV3-1 and TRBJ2-4; 7 bases map to TRBD2. The CDR3 has 15 residues. Germline V gives CDR1 LGHDT, CDR2 YNNKEL (reference sequence). V dropped 3 bases and J dropped 0; count of bases not matched to a gene: 2. CDR3 sequence: CASSHGGLAKNIQYF. Here the CDR3 DNA reads TGTGCCAGCAGCCACGGGGGGTTAGCCAAAAACATTCAGTACTTC.

The rearrangement links TRBV7-2 to TRBJ1-6; the D is unclear. CDR3 length: 14 residues. Trimming stripped 2 bases from V and 7 bases from J, with 9 bases between. Germline CDR1 SGHTA, CDR2 FQGNSA. The CDR3 DNA sequence: TGTGCCAGCAGCTTATCTCCTGGAAATTCACCCCTCCACTTT. Protein: CASSLSPGNSPLHF.

In this sample, this clonotype turned up many times. The V and J genes are TRBV10-2 and TRBJ2-1; 11 positions match TRBD2. Germline CDR1 is WSHSY and CDR2 is SAAADI. This CDR3 has 14 amino acids. Trimming took 9 bases from V and 0 from J; bases not matched to a gene: 1. CDR3 bases: TGCGCCAGTACTAGCGGGGGCTCCTACAATGAGCAGTTCTTC. It yields the protein CASTSGGSYNEQFF.

This clonotype appeared a few times. The chain employs TRBV16 and TRBJ1-1; 7 positions agree with TRBD1. The junction had 3 bases not matched to a gene; V was cut back by 5 bases and J by 3 bases. Per the germline V gene, CDR1 is KGHSY and CDR2 is FQNENV. This CDR3 has 13 amino acids. This chain's CDR3 is CASSKTGYTEAFF. Written as DNA, the CDR3 is TGTGCCAGCAGCAAGACAGGGTACACTGAAGCTTTCTTT.

This rearrangement joins TRBV2 to TRBJ1-1; D possibly corresponds to TRBD1 (6 bases). CDR3 length equals 14 residues. In germline, CDR1 is SNHLY, CDR2 FYNNEI. Trimming removed 5 bases from V and 1 base from J, with 11 bases in between. CDR3 coding DNA: TGTGCCAGCAGTTCGAGGGGGGAGAACACTGAAGCTTTCTTT. This translates into CASSSRGENTEAFF.

This clonotype was seen a few times. The chain uses TRBV20-1 and TRBJ2-7; D gene ambiguous. V lost 2 bases, J lost 4 bases, and 12 bases lay in between. From germline, CDR1 is DFQATT and CDR2 SNEGSKA (reference sequence). The CDR3 is 13 amino acids. This CDR3 reads CSARKGTVYEQYF. The CDR3 DNA reads TGCAGTGCTAGAAAGGGCACGGTTTACGAGCAGTACTTC.

V usage is TRBV28 and J usage is TRBJ2-7; 9 nucleotides line up with TRBD2. Per the germline V gene, CDR1 is MDHEN and CDR2 is SYDVKM. The CDR3 runs 16 residues. Unmatched junction bases numbered 16, after V lost 7 bases and J lost 6 bases. CDR3 amino acids: CASKPPGSGSSREQYF. CDR3 DNA: TGTGCCAGCAAGCCCCCGGGTAGCGGGAGCTCCCGCGAGCAGTACTTC.

The chain recombines TRBV11-2 with TRBJ2-1; D tentatively reads TRBD1 or TRBD2 (5 bases each). There are 22 residues in the CDR3. V was pared by 0 bases and J by 2 bases, with 29 bases between. Germline-derived CDR1 and CDR2 are SGHAT and FQNNGV. CDR3 sequence reads: CASSLERAKGTGLVFAYNEQFF. The CDR3 coding sequence is TGTGCCAGCAGCTTAGAGCGGGCGAAGGGGACCGGGCTGGTTTTCGCCTACAATGAGCAGTTCTTC.

J is TRBJ1-1 and V is TRBV5-5, with TRBD1 as a possible D gene (5 bases). The V gene's germline CDR1 is SGHKS and CDR2 YYEKEE (reference sequence). The CDR3 is made up of 14 amino acids. The germline V and J ends were trimmed by 1 base and 4 bases, with 11 bases remaining between them. The CDR3 sequence: CASSLLPDSTEAFF. CDR3 in DNA: TGTGCCAGCAGCTTGTTGCCAGACAGCACTGAAGCTTTCTTT.

This clonotype was seen ten or more times. The chain combines TRBV5-1 with TRBJ2-1; 14 bases agree with TRBD2. Losses at the gene ends were 4 bases for V and 8 bases for J; bases not matched to a gene: 5. The V gene's germline CDR1 is SGHRS and CDR2 YFSETQ. This CDR3 has 15 amino acids. CDR3 sequence (DNA): TGCGCCAGCAGCCCGACTAGCGGGGGGGCCTATGAGCAGTTCTTC. Amino acids: CASSPTSGGAYEQFF.

This clonotype was found a few times. The genes are TRBV29-1 and TRBJ2-2; 10 bases map to TRBD2. V was pared by 7 bases and J by 2 bases, with 4 bases of the junction left unmatched. Germline lookup yields CDR1 SQVTM and CDR2 ANQGSEA. This CDR3 has 14 residues. The CDR3 nucleotides are TGCAGCGGGGCTAGCGGGAGAAACACCGGGGAGCTGTTTTTT. It translates to CSGASGRNTGELFF.